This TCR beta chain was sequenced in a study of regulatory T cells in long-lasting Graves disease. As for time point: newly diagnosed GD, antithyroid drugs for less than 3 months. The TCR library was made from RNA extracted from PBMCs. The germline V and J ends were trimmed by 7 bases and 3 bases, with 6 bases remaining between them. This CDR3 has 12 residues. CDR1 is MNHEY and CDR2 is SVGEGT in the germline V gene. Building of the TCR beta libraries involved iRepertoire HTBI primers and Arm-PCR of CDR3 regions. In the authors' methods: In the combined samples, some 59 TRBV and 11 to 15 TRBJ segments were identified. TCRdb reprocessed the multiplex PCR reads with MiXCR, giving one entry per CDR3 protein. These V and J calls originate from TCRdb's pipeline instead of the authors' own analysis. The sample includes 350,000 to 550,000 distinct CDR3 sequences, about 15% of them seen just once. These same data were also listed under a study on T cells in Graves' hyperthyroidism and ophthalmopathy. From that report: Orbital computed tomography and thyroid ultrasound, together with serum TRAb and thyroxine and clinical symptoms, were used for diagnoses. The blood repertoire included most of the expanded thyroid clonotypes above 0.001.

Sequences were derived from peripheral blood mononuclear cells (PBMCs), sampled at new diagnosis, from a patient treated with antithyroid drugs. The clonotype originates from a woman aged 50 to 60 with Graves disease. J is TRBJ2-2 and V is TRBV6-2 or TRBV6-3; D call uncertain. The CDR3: CASIADTGELFF. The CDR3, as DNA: TGTGCCAGCATAGCTGACACCGGGGAGCTGTTTTTT.